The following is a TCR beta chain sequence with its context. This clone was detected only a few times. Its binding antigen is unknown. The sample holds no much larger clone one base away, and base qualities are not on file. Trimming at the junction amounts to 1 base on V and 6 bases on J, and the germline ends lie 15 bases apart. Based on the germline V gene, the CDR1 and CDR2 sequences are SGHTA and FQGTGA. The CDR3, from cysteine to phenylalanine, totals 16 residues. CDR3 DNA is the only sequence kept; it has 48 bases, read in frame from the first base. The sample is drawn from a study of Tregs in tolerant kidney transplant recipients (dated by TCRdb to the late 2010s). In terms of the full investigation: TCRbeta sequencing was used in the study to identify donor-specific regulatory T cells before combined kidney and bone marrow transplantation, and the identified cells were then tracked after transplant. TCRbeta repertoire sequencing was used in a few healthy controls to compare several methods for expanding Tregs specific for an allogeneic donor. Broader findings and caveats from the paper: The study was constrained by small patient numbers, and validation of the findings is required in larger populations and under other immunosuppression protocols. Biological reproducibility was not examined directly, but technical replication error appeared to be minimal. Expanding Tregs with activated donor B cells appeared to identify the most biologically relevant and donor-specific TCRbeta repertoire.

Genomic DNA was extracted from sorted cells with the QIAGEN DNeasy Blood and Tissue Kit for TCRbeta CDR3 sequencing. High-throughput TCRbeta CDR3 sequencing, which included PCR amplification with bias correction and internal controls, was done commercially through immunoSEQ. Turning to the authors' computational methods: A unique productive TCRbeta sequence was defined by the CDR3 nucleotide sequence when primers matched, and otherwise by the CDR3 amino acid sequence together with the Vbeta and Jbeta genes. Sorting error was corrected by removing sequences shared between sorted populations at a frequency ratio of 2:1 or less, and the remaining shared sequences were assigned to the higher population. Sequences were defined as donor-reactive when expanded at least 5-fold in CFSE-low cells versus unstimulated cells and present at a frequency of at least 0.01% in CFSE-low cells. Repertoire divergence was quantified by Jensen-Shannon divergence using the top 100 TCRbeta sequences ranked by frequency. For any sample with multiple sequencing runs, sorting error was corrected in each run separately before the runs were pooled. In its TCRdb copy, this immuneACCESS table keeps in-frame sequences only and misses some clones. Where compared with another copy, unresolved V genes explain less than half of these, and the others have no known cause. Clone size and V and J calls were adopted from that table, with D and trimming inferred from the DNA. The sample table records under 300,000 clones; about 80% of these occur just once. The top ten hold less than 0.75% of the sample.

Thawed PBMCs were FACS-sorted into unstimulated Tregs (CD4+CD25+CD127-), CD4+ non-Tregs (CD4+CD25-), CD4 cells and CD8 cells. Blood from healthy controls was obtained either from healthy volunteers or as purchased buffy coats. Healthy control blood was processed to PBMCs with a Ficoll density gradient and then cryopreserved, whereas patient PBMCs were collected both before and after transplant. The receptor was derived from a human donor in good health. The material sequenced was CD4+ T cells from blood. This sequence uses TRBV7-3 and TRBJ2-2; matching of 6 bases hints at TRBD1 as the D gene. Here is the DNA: TGTGCCAGCAGCTTAAATCCCCGTGGGGGCGCCGGGGAGCTGTTTTTT. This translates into CASSLNPRGGAGELFF.